This passage covers 20 T cell receptor beta chains from one sample sequenced in a study of blood T cell repertoires in COVID-19 (dated by TCRdb to the early 2020s). Receptors were amplified or captured by the immunoSEQ multiplex PCR assay. TCRdb stores this immuneACCESS table with in-frame sequences only. Part of the clones is absent; in the studies checked, under half of the shortfall reflects unresolved V genes, and no reason is known for the rest. The sample table records roughly 200,000 clones; about nine tenths of these occur just once. The ten largest clonotypes hold 7% to 9% of the sample. Sequencing was carried out using PBMCs or T cells enriched from blood (not recorded which). The receptors here all came from a young man in a cohort exposed to, infected with or recovered from COVID-19 (not recorded which).

This clone has only one observation. This chain uses TRBV29-1 with TRBJ2-7; the match to TRBD1 covers 9 bases. J lost 2 bases, V lost 6 bases, and 8 bases had no gene match. In germline, CDR1 is SQVTM, CDR2 ANQGSEA. There are 14 residues in the CDR3. The CDR3 DNA sequence: TGCAGCGTCCTAAGACAGGGGGTTACCTACGAGCAGTACTTC. Translation: CSVLRQGVTYEQYF.

This chain joins TRBV5-4 and TRBJ2-3; D perhaps matches TRBD1 (5 bases). Germline CDR1 is SGHNT and CDR2 is YYREEE (reference sequence). V lost 2 bases to trimming and J lost 2 bases, with 12 bases between them. The CDR3 extends over 15 amino acids. The CDR3 DNA sequence: TGTGCCAGCAGCTTACGGACACCTGACACAGATACGCAGTATTTT. Amino acids: CASSLRTPDTDTQYF.

The V and J genes are TRBV18 and TRBJ2-3; 12 bases match TRBD1. Germline V gene sequence: CDR1 KGHSH, CDR2 LQKENI. The CDR3 loop spans 18 amino acids. Trimming cost V 3 bases and J 0 bases; bases outside gene matches: 7. The CDR3 DNA follows: TGTGCCAGCTCACCGGGGACAGGGGGCATCTATAGCACAGATACGCAGTATTTT. Amino acid sequence: CASSPGTGGIYSTDTQYF.

The chain has TRBV28 and TRBJ1-3; 9 bases map to TRBD1. Per the germline V gene, CDR1 is MDHEN and CDR2 is SYDVKM. CDR3 length: 15 residues. After removal of 6 bases from V and 8 bases from J, the junction contained 11 bases not matched to a gene. In nucleotides, the CDR3 is TGTGCCAGCAGCCCATTGGGACAGGGAAGGCACACCATATATTTT. Its protein is CASSPLGQGRHTIYF.

CDR3 nucleotides: TGTGCCAGCAGTTTCCGGGACAACTACAATGAGCAGTTCTTC. It encodes CASSFRDNYNEQFF. The chain carries TRBV27 and TRBJ2-1, with D perhaps TRBD1 (6 bases). V lost 3 bases to trimming and J lost 3 bases, with 9 bases between them. In germline, CDR1 is MNHEY, CDR2 SMNVEV (reference sequence). The CDR3 runs to 14 residues.

CDR3 protein: CASSGLAGEGGERRREQYF. Here the CDR3 DNA reads TGCGCCAGCAGTGGACTAGCGGGAGAAGGGGGAGAAAGGAGGCGCGAGCAGTACTTC. The V and J genes are TRBV10-2 and TRBJ2-7; TRBD2 agrees at 12 bases. Trimming removed 4 bases from V and 6 bases from J; junction bases left unmatched: 19. The CDR3 sequence is 19 residues long. In germline, CDR1 is WSHSY, CDR2 SAAADI.

V and J are TRBV5-1 and TRBJ1-4, with 8 nucleotides matching TRBD1. The CDR3 has 14 residues. V gave up 7 bases and J gave up 7 bases; unmatched junction bases: 9. The germline CDR1 and CDR2 sequences are SGHRS and YFSETQ. The CDR3 DNA sequence: TGCGCCAGCGGTCAGGGGGCTGATGGTGAAAAACTGTTTTTT. Amino acid sequence: CASGQGADGEKLFF.

The rearrangement links TRBV7-6 to TRBJ1-3, with D tentatively TRBD1 (5 bases). The CDR3 totals 16 residues. Germline V CDR1 and CDR2: SGHVS, FNYEAQ. V lost 1 base, J lost 0 bases, and 10 bases lay in between. CDR3 in amino acids: CASSLVGGSSGNTIYF. In nucleotides, the CDR3 is TGTGCCAGCAGCTTAGTGGGGGGAAGCTCTGGAAACACCATATATTTT.

The rearrangement joins TRBV3-1 (or the pseudogene TRBV3-2) to TRBJ1-2; 8 bases are a match to TRBD1. V trimming: 5 bases; J trimming: 7 bases; junction bases outside the gene matches: 9. The CDR3 is 14 residues long. Germline loops: CDR1 LGHDT, CDR2 YNNKEL (reference sequence). CDR3 bases: TGTGCCAGCAGCTTAAACAGGGGGACAGGTGGCTACACCTTC. Translated, it gives CASSLNRGTGGYTF.

The chain couples TRBV4-3 to TRBJ1-5; a possible D gene is TRBD1 (6 bases). The germline V gene has CDR1 LGHNA and CDR2 YSLEER. The CDR3 loop spans 17 amino acids. V lost 0 bases and J lost 6, with 18 bases in between. The CDR3 reads CASSQDLPQRGSQPQHF. CDR3 DNA: TGCGCCAGCAGCCAAGATTTGCCCCAGAGGGGGAGTCAGCCCCAGCATTTT.

The rearrangement links TRBV4-1 to TRBJ2-3; D call uncertain. CDR3 length equals 17 residues. Trimming removed 0 bases at V and 0 bases at J, with 13 bases between. The germline CDR1 and CDR2 sequences are MGHRA and YSYEKL. DNA of the CDR3: TGCGCCAGCAGCCAAGATAGAGAAAACTTGAGCACAGATACGCAGTATTTT. It translates to CASSQDRENLSTDTQYF.

The chain is built from TRBV28 and TRBJ1-2, with D possibly being TRBD1 (6 bases). CDR3 size: 14 residues. Trimming pared 7 bases from V and 5 bases from J, leaving 17 bases between. CDR1 and CDR2 (germline): MDHEN, SYDVKM. For the CDR3, the DNA is TGTGCCAGCAACCAAATGGGCAGGGGTTATGGCTACACCTTC. Amino acid sequence: CASNQMGRGYGYTF.

The J gene is TRBJ2-1, the V gene TRBV5-4, with TRBD2 matching over 9 bases. This CDR3 is 16 amino acids long. The V and J ends lost 0 bases and 6 bases, in that order; junction bases with no gene match: 7. Looked up from germline, CDR1 is SGHNT and CDR2 is YYREEE (reference sequence). This CDR3 reads CASSLDAGGLSNEQFF. In DNA form, the CDR3 reads TGTGCCAGCAGCTTGGACGCGGGAGGGCTCTCCAATGAGCAGTTCTTC.

This rearrangement joins TRBV29-1 to TRBJ2-7; D remains unclear. The V and J ends lost 2 bases and 7 bases respectively, with 9 bases between them. CDR1 is SQVTM, CDR2 ANQGSEA, per germline. The CDR3 is made up of 11 amino acids. CDR3 DNA: TGCAGCGTTGAAACGGCAGGAGAGCAGTACTTC. This sequence encodes CSVETAGEQYF.

This chain connects TRBV7-9 to TRBJ2-7; D may be TRBD2 (6 bases). This CDR3 is 16 amino acids long. V lost 5 bases and J lost 4, with 21 bases in between. Germline lookup yields CDR1 SEHNR and CDR2 FQNEAQ (reference sequence). CDR3 loop: CASSTFLGTGLYEQYF. The DNA of the CDR3 is TGTGCCAGCAGCACCTTCCTGGGGACTGGGTTATACGAGCAGTACTTC.

On this clone: The sample carries other DNA sequences with the same CDR3. The chain uses TRBV19 and TRBJ2-1; D perhaps matches TRBD1 (6 bases). V was cut by 0 bases and J by 8 bases, with 17 bases left in between. Germline CDR1 LNHDA, CDR2 SQIVND (reference sequence). The CDR3 loop spans 16 amino acids. The CDR3 DNA follows: TGTGCCAGTAGTATAGAACCGGGGCAGGGGAACTATGAGCAGTTCTTC. Its translation is CASSIEPGQGNYEQFF.

The rearrangement links TRBV5-1 to TRBJ2-1; 8 bases align to TRBD2. The junction had 10 bases not matched to a gene; V was cut back by 4 bases and J by 7 bases. Germline CDR1 reads SGHRS; CDR2 reads YFSETQ. The CDR3 extends over 15 amino acids. CDR3 sequence: CASSHTSGVKNEQFF. In DNA, the CDR3 is TGCGCCAGCAGCCACACTAGCGGAGTCAAGAATGAGCAGTTCTTC.

The V gene is TRBV6-4, the J gene TRBJ2-3, with D hard to call. V dropped 0 bases and J dropped 3 bases, with 4 bases sitting between them. CDR3 size: 13 residues. Germline V gene data show CDR1 as MRHNA and CDR2 as SNTAGT. CDR3 sequence: CASSDSLTDTQYF. CDR3 coding DNA: TGTGCCAGCAGTGACTCCTTAACAGATACGCAGTATTTT.

CDR3 sequence reads: CASSYVTAAGNTIYF. CDR3 DNA sequence: TGTGCCAGCAGTTACGTAACAGCCGCTGGAAACACCATATATTTT. The chain couples TRBV6-5 to TRBJ1-3; no firm D call. Trimming stripped 2 bases from V and 2 bases from J, with 10 bases between. The CDR3 is made up of 15 amino acids. In germline, CDR1 is MNHEY, CDR2 SVGAGI.

The chain combines TRBV11-2 with TRBJ2-7, with 10 bases identical to TRBD1. The CDR3 sequence is 16 residues long. Germline values: CDR1 SGHAT, CDR2 FQNNGV. With 3 bases clipped from V and 3 bases from J, the junction kept 8 bases outside the gene matches. The chain's CDR3 is CASSFPRTGGLYEQYF. The CDR3 DNA follows: TGTGCCAGCAGCTTTCCCCGGACAGGGGGACTCTACGAGCAGTACTTC.